The rows below give T cell receptor beta chains drawn from one sample of a study of T-cell memory formation after mild COVID-19. TCRdb reprocessed the 5' RACE reads via MiXCR and lists one record per CDR3 protein. The sample yields around 180,000 distinct CDR3 sequences, around a sixth seen once. Source material: PBMCs or a T cell subset sorted from them (not recorded which). Source of these receptors: a man aged 18 to 30 who had mild COVID-19 (a few samples of this study predate the infection). Cell type and time point are not known. Both conserved end residues are part of each CDR3. A D gene is named only where the DNA matches it firmly. Some rows mark clone size as missing; the rest say once, few, many or name a class of expanded clone.

TRBV4-2	-	TRBJ1-5	few	CASSQEVGSNQPQHF	TGTGCCAGCAGCCAAGAAGTGGGTAGCAATCAGCCCCAGCATTTT
TRBV11-2	TRBD1	TRBJ2-5	-	CASSGTGGIETQYF	TGTGCCAGCTCCGGGACAGGGGGTATAGAGACCCAGTACTTC
TRBV27	TRBD2	TRBJ2-3	few	CASSTRTSSTDTQYF	TGTGCCAGCAGCACGAGGACTAGCTCGACAGATACGCAGTATTTT
TRBV5-1	TRBD1	TRBJ1-6	few	CASSNRTGNSPLHF	TGCGCCAGCAGCAACCGGACAGGGAATTCACCCCTCCACTTT
TRBV20-1	TRBD2	TRBJ2-5	few	CSARTASGGKETQYF	TGCAGTGCTAGAACTGCTAGCGGGGGGAAAGAGACCCAGTACTTC
TRBV11-2	-	TRBJ2-2	few	CASRNPGPNTGELFF	TGTGCCAGCAGAAACCCGGGCCCCAACACCGGGGAGCTGTTTTTT
TRBV2	-	TRBJ2-5	-	CASRGTYIQETQYF	TGTGCCAGCAGAGGGACTTACATTCAAGAGACCCAGTACTTC
TRBV2	-	TRBJ2-7	few	CASSATLLRSYEQYF	TGTGCCAGCAGTGCGACGCTCCTGCGCTCCTACGAGCAGTACTTC
TRBV7-2	-	TRBJ1-6	-	CASSFRRAGNSPLHF	TGTGCCAGCAGCTTCCGACGGGCGGGAAATTCACCCCTCCACTTT
TRBV11-2	-	TRBJ2-7	-	CASSLDNEQYF	TGTGCCAGCAGCTTAGATAACGAGCAGTACTTC
TRBV9	TRBD1	TRBJ2-5	once	CASNLLGQVETQYF	TGTGCCAGCAACCTGCTAGGACAGGTGGAGACCCAGTACTTC
TRBV6-2/TRBV6-3	-	TRBJ1-6	many	CASTIEPNSPLHF	TGTGCCAGCACCATCGAACCCAATTCACCCCTCCACTTT
TRBV25-1	TRBD1	TRBJ2-2	few	CASRTGTGHTGELFF	TGTGCCAGCAGGACCGGGACAGGGCACACCGGGGAGCTGTTTTTT
TRBV10-3	TRBD2	TRBJ2-3	-	CAISDTSGGGNTQYF	TGTGCCATCAGCGACACTAGCGGGGGAGGGAATACGCAGTATTTT
TRBV6-2/TRBV6-3	-	TRBJ1-4	-	CASSYAEEKLFF	TGTGCCAGCAGTTACGCGGAGGAAAAACTGTTTTTT
TRBV9	-	TRBJ1-1	-	CASSVGGMVNTEAFF	TGTGCCAGCAGCGTAGGGGGGATGGTGAACACTGAAGCTTTCTTT
TRBV5-1	-	TRBJ2-5	-	CASSFGEETQYF	TGCGCCAGCAGCTTTGGGGAAGAGACCCAGTACTTC
TRBV24-1	-	TRBJ2-2	few	CATSDSGRGAGELFF	TGTGCCACCAGTGATTCCGGCAGGGGGGCCGGGGAGCTGTTTTTT
TRBV7-6	TRBD1	TRBJ2-6	few	CASSSGTVSGANVLTF	TGTGCCAGCAGCTCGGGGACAGTCTCTGGGGCCAACGTCCTGACTTTC
TRBV7-2	-	TRBJ1-6	few	CASSLAPLWNSPLHF	TGTGCCAGCAGCTTAGCCCCTCTTTGGAATTCACCCCTCCACTTT
TRBV7-9	TRBD2	TRBJ2-2	-	CASSLRASGGPRGAGELFF	TGTGCCAGCAGCTTACGGGCTAGCGGGGGCCCCCGAGGGGCCGGGGAGCTGTTTTTT
TRBV2	TRBD1	TRBJ1-1	-	CASSQDRDLGVEAFF	TGTGCCAGCAGCCAAGACAGGGACCTTGGAGTTGAAGCTTTCTTT
TRBV12-5	-	TRBJ1-1	-	CASGLRENTEAFF	TGTGCTAGTGGTTTGAGGGAGAACACTGAAGCTTTCTTT
TRBV20-1	TRBD1	TRBJ2-2	-	CSARDFRDRGFTGELFF	TGCAGTGCTAGAGACTTCCGGGACAGGGGTTTCACCGGGGAGCTGTTTTTT
TRBV12-3/TRBV12-4	-	TRBJ1-5	-	CASSFGGSRYSNQPQHF	TGTGCCAGCAGTTTTGGGGGAAGCCGTTATAGCAATCAGCCCCAGCATTTT
TRBV7-8	-	TRBJ2-1	-	CASSARQGLTYNEQFF	TGTGCCAGCAGCGCACGACAGGGACTGACCTACAATGAGCAGTTCTTC
TRBV19	TRBD2	TRBJ2-2	-	CASSIDRGENGELFF	TGTGCCAGTAGTATAGATCGGGGGGAGAACGGGGAGCTGTTTTTT
TRBV11-2	TRBD2	TRBJ2-1	-	CASSSTPRGAWNEQFF	TGTGCCAGCAGCTCAACCCCGCGGGGGGCCTGGAATGAGCAGTTCTTC
TRBV20-1	TRBD2	TRBJ2-5	-	CSARARRGGGETQYF	TGCAGTGCTAGAGCTCGACGGGGGGGCGGAGAGACCCAGTACTTC
TRBV6-2/TRBV6-3	TRBD1	TRBJ1-2	-	CASRLGPTGTGILRGYTF	TGTGCCAGCAGACTAGGCCCTACCGGGACAGGCATACTTCGTGGCTACACCTTC
TRBV24-1	-	TRBJ1-1	few	CATSDSREAFF	TGTGCCACCAGTGACTCACGTGAAGCTTTCTTT
TRBV20-1	-	TRBJ1-1	-	CSPTIPRWGANTEAFF	TGCAGCCCCACGATCCCGCGATGGGGGGCGAACACTGAAGCTTTCTTT
TRBV7-2	TRBD1	TRBJ1-2	-	CASSYPDREGYGYTF	TGTGCCAGCAGCTATCCGGACAGGGAGGGGTATGGCTACACCTTC
TRBV7-9	-	TRBJ1-1	-	CASSTEWGNTEAFF	TGTGCCAGCAGCACCGAGTGGGGTAACACTGAAGCTTTCTTT
TRBV7-2	-	TRBJ1-2	few	CASSLGPGEGYTF	TGTGCCAGCAGCTTAGGTCCAGGGGAGGGCTACACCTTC
TRBV5-1	TRBD1	TRBJ1-1	few	CASSLQGKNTEAFF	TGCGCCAGCAGCTTACAGGGGAAGAACACTGAAGCTTTCTTT
TRBV20-1	TRBD2	TRBJ2-7	many	CSAPLAGDEQYF	TGCAGTGCTCCTCTAGCGGGGGACGAGCAGTACTTC
TRBV24-1	TRBD1	TRBJ2-2	-	CATSDPTTGPTGELFF	TGTGCCACCAGTGACCCTACGACAGGGCCTACCGGGGAGCTGTTTTTT
TRBV6-2/TRBV6-3	-	TRBJ2-7	few	CASSYYNEQYF	TGTGCCAGCAGCTACTACAACGAGCAGTACTTC
TRBV3-1	-	TRBJ1-1	few	CASSQTGFTEAFF	TGTGCCAGCAGCCAAACGGGTTTCACTGAAGCTTTCTTT
TRBV24-1	-	TRBJ1-1	few	CATSGSGGTAFF	TGTGCCACCAGTGGATCCGGGGGCACAGCTTTCTTT
TRBV11-2	-	TRBJ2-5	-	CASSMRRGQETQYF	TGTGCCAGCAGCATGAGACGGGGGCAAGAGACCCAGTACTTC
TRBV20-1	TRBD1	TRBJ1-6	few	CSANPGQGISPLHF	TGCAGTGCAAACCCGGGACAGGGTATTTCACCCCTCCACTTT
TRBV9	TRBD1	TRBJ2-1	many	CASTPQGAYNEQFF	TGTGCCAGCACCCCACAGGGGGCCTACAATGAGCAGTTCTTC
TRBV7-2	-	TRBJ2-2	few	CASIRLVPSGELFF	TGTGCCAGCATCCGCTTAGTTCCCTCTGGGGAGCTGTTTTTT
TRBV7-3	TRBD2	TRBJ2-3	few	CASSLRPSGEDTQYF	TGTGCCAGCAGCTTAAGGCCTAGCGGGGAAGATACGCAGTATTTT
TRBV9	TRBD2	TRBJ2-2	-	CASSVERGPNTGELFF	TGTGCCAGCAGCGTCGAGCGGGGGCCTAACACCGGGGAGCTGTTTTTT
TRBV4-3	-	TRBJ1-2	-	CASSQAVGLSYTF	TGCGCCAGCAGCCAAGCGGTGGGGTTGTCCTACACCTTC
TRBV5-1	-	TRBJ2-6	few	CASSFAGGSGANVLTF	TGCGCCAGCAGCTTCGCAGGGGGGTCTGGGGCCAACGTCCTGACTTTC